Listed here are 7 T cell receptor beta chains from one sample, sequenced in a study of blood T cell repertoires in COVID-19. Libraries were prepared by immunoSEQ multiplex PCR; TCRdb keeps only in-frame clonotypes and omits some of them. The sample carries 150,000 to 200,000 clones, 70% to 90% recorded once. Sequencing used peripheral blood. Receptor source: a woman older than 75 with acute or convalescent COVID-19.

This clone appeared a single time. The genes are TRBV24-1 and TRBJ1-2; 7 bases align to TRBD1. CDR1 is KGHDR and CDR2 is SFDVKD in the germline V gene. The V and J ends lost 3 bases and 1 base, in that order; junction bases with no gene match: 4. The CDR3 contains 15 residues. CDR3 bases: TGTGCCACCAGTGATCCCGGGACAGATAACTATGGCTACACCTTC. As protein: CATSDPGTDNYGYTF.

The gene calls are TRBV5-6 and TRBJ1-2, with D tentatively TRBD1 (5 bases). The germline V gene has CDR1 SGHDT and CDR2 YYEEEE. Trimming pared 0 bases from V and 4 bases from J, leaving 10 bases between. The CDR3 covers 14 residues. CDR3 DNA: TGTGCCAGCAGCTTGGTTCTGGGGCCCTATGGCTACACCTTC. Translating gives CASSLVLGPYGYTF.

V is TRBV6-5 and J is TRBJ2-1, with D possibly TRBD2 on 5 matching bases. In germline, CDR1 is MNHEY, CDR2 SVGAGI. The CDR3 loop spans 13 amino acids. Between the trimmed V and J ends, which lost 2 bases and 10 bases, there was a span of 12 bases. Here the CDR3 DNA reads TGTGCCAGCAGTTACCGCTCATCGGGGGAGCAGTTCTTC. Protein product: CASSYRSSGEQFF.

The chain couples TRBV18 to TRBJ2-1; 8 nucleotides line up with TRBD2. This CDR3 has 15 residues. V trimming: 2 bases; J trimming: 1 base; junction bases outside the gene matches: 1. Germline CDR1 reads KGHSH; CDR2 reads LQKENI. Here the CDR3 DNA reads TGTGCCAGCTCACCAACGGGGGGGTCCTACAATGAGCAGTTCTTC. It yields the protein CASSPTGGSYNEQFF.

The CDR3 spells CASDLGPQGASPLHF. Here the CDR3 DNA reads TGTGCCAGCGACCTCGGCCCACAGGGCGCTTCACCCCTCCACTTT. J is TRBJ1-6 and V is TRBV6-6, with D possibly being TRBD1 (6 bases). Germline loops: CDR1 MNHNY, CDR2 SVGAGI (reference sequence). Trimming removed 8 bases from V and 9 bases from J, with 20 bases in between. The length of the CDR3 is 15 residues.

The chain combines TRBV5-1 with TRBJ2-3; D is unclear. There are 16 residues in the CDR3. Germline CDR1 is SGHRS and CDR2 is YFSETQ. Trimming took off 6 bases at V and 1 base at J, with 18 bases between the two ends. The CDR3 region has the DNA TGCGCCAGCACTCCGTTCGGAGAGGCGGGCACAGATACGCAGTATTTT. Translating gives CASTPFGEAGTDTQYF. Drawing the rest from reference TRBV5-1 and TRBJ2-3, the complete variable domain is KAGVTQTPRYLIKTRGQQVTLSCSPISGHRSVSWYQQTPGQGLQFLFEYFSETQRNKGNFPGRFSGRQFSNSRSEMNVSTLELGDSALYLCASTPFGEAGTDTQYFGPGTRLTVL.

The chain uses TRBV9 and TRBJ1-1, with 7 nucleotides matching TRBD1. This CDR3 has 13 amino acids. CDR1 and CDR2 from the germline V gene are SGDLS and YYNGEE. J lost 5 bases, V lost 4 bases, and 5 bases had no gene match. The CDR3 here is CASSKTGSTEAFF. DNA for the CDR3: TGTGCCAGCAGCAAGACAGGGTCTACTGAAGCTTTCTTT.